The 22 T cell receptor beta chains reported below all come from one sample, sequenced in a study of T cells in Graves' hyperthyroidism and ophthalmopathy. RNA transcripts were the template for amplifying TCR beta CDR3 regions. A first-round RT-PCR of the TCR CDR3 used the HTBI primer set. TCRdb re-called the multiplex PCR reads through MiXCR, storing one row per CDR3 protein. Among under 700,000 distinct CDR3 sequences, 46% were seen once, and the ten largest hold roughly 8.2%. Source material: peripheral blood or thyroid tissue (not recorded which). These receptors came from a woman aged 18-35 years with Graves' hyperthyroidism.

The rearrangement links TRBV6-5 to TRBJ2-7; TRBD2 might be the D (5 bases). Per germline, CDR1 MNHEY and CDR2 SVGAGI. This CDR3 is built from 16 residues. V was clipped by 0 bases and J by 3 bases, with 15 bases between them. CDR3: CASSYSPRTLGYEQYF. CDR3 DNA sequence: TGTGCCAGCAGTTACTCGCCAAGGACTTTAGGCTACGAGCAGTACTTC.

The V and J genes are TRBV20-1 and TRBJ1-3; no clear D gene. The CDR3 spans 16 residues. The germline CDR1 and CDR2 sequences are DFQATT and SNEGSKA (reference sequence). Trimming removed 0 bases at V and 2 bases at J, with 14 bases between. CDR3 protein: CSARDRVGITGNTIYF. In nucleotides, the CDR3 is TGCAGTGCTAGAGATCGCGTAGGGATTACTGGAAACACCATATATTTT.

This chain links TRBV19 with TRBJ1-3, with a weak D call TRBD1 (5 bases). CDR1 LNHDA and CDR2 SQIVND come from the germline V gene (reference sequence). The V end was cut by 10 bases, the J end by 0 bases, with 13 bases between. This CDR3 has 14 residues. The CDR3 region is CATMIRGSGNTIYF. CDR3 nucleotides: TGTGCCACTATGATTAGGGGCTCTGGAAACACCATATATTTT.

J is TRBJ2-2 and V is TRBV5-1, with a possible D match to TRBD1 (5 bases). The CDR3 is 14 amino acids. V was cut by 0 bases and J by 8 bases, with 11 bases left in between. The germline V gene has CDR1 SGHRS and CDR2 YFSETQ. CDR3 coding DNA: TGCGCCAGCAGCTTGGAGGGGATCCCTGGGGAGCTGTTTTTT. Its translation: CASSLEGIPGELFF. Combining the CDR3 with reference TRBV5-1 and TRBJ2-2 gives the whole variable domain KAGVTQTPRYLIKTRGQQVTLSCSPISGHRSVSWYQQTPGQGLQFLFEYFSETQRNKGNFPGRFSGRQFSNSRSEMNVSTLELGDSALYLCASSLEGIPGELFFGEGSRLTVL.

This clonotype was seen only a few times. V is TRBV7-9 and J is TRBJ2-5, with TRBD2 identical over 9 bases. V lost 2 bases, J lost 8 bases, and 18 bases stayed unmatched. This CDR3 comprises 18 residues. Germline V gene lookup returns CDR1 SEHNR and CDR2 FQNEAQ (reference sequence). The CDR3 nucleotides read TGTGCCAGCAGCTTAAAGGGCGGTAGCGGGAGCGGCAAGTCAACCCAGTACTTC. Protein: CASSLKGGSGSGKSTQYF.

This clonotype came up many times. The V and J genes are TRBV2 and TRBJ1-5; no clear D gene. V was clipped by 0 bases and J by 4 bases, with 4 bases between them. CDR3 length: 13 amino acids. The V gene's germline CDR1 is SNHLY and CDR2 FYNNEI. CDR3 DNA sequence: TGTGCCAGCAGTGAAGCCGGTAATCAGCCCCAGCATTTT. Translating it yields CASSEAGNQPQHF.

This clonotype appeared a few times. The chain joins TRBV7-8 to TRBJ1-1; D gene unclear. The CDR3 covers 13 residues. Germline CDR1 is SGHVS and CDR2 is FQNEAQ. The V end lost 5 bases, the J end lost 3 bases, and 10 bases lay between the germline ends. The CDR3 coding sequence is TGTGCCAGCAGCGACTACGTGGACACTGAAGCTTTCTTT. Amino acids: CASSDYVDTEAFF. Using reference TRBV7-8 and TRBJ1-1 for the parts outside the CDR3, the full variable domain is GAGVSQSPRYKVAKRGQDVALRCDPISGHVSLFWYQQALGQGPEFLTYFQNEAQLDKSGLPSDRFFAERPEGSVSTLKIQRTQQEDSAVYLCASSDYVDTEAFFGQGTRLTVV.

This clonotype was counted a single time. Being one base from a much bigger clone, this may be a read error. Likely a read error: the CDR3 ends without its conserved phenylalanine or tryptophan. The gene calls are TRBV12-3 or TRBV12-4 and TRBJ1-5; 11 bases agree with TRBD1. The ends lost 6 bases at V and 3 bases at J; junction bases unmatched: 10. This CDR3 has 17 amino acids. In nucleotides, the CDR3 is TGTGCCAGCAGACCGGACAGGGGGCCGACAACCAATCAGCCCCAGCATCTT. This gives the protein CASRPDRGPTTNQPQHL.

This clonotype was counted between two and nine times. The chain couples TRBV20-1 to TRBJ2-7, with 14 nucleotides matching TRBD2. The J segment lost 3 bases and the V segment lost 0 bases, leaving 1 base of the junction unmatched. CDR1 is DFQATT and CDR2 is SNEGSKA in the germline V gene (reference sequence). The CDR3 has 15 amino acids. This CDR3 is CSARDGTSGSYEQYF. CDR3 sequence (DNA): TGCAGTGCTAGAGATGGGACTAGCGGGAGCTACGAGCAGTACTTC.

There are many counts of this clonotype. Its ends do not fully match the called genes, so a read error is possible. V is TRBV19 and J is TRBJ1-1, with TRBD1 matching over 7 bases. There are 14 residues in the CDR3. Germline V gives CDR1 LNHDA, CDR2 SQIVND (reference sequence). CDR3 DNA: TGTGCCAGCAGTACCGGGACAGCTAACACTGAAGCTTTCTTT. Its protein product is CASSTGTANTEAFF.

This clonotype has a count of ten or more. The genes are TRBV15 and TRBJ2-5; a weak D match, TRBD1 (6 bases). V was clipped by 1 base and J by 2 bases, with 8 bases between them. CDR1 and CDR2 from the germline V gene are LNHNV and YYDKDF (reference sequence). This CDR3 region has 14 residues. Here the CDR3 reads CATSRVGQQETQYF. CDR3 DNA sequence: TGTGCCACCAGCAGAGTAGGACAGCAAGAGACCCAGTACTTC.

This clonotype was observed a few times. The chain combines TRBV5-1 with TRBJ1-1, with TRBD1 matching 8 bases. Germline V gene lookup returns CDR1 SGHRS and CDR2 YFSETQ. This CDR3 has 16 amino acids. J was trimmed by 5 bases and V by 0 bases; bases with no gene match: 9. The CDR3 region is CASSLGQGAPGTEAFF. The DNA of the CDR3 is TGCGCCAGCAGCTTGGGGCAGGGGGCGCCGGGGACTGAAGCTTTCTTT.

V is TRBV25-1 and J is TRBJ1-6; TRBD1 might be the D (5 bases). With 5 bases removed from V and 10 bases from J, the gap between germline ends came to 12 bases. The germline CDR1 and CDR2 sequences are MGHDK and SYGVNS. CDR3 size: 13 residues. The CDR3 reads CASSRGEYSPLHF. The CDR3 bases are TGTGCCAGCAGTAGAGGGGAATACTCACCCCTCCACTTT.

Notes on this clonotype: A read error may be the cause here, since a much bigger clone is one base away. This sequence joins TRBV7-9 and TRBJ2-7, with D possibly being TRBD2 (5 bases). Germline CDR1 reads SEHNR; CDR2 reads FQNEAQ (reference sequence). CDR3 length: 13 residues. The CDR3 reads CASSLDAGYGQYF. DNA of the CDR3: TGTGCCAGCAGCTTAGACGCGGGCTACGGGCAGTACTTC. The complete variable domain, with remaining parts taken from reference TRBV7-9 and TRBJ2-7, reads DTGVSQNPRHKITKRGQNVTFRCDPISEHNRLYWYRQTLGQGPEFLTYFQNEAQLEKSRLLSDRFSAERPKGSFSTLEIQRTEQGDSAMYLCASSLDAGYGQYFGPGTRLTVT.

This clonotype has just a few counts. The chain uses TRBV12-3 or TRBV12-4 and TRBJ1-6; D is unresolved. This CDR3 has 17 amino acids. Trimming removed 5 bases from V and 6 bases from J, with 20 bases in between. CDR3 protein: CASSPPLDSQPNSPLHF. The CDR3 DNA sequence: TGTGCCAGCAGTCCCCCCCTCGACTCCCAACCTAATTCACCCCTCCACTTT.

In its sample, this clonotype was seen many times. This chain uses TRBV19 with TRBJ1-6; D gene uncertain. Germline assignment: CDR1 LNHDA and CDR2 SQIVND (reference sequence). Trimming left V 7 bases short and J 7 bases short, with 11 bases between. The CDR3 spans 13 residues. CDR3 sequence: CASKSRLNSPLHF. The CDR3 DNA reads TGTGCCAGTAAAAGCAGGTTAAATTCACCCCTCCACTTT.

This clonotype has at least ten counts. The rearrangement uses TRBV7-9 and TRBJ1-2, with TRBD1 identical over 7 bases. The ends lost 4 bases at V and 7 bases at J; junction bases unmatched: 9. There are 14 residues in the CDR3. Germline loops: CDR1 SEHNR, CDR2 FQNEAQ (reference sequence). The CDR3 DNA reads TGTGCCAGCAGCTCAACAGGGGAGTATCCTGGCTACACCTTC. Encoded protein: CASSSTGEYPGYTF. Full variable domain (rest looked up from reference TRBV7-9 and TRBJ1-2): DTGVSQNPRHKITKRGQNVTFRCDPISEHNRLYWYRQTLGQGPEFLTYFQNEAQLEKSRLLSDRFSAERPKGSFSTLEIQRTEQGDSAMYLCASSSTGEYPGYTFGSGTRLTVV.

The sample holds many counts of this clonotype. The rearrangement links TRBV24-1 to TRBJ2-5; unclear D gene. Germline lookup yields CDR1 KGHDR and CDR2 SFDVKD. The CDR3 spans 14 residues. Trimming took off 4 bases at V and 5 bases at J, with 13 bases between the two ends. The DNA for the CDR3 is TGTGCCACCAGTGACCGACGGAGTGCGGAGACCCAGTACTTC. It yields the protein CATSDRRSAETQYF.

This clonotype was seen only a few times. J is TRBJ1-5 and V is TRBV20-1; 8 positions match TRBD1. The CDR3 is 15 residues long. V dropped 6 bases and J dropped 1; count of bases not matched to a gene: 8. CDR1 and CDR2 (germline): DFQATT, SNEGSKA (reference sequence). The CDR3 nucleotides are TGCAGTGCCTCCGACAGGGGAGTGAGCAATCAGCCCCAGCATTTT. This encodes CSASDRGVSNQPQHF.

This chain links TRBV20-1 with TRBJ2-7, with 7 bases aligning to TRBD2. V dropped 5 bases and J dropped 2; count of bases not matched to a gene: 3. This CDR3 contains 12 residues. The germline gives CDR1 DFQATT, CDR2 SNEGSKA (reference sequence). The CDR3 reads CSAGDYTYEQYF. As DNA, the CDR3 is TGCAGTGCTGGGGACTACACCTACGAGCAGTACTTC.

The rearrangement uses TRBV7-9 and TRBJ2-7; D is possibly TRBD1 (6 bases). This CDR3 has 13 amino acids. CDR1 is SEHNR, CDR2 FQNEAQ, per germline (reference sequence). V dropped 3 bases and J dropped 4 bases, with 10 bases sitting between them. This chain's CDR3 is CASSLTGWYEQYF. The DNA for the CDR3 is TGTGCCAGCAGCTTGACAGGTTGGTACGAGCAGTACTTC.

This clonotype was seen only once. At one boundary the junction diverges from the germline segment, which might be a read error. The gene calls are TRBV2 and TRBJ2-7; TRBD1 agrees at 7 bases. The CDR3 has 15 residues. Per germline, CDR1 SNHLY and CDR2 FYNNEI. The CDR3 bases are TGTGCCAGCAGCCCACAGGGGCTTGGTGAAGTCCTAACCCACTTC. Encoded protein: CASSPQGLGEVLTHF.